This T cell receptor beta chain was identified in a study of cytomegalovirus exposure and HLA in healthy donors. The PCR used 60 Vbeta and 13 Jbeta primers. The method was immunoSEQ multiplex PCR; TCRdb's version includes in-frame clones alone and lacks a portion of them. Of approximately 89,000 clones in the sample, roughly 85% were seen once. General observations from the study: Among immune exposure information, only CMV serostatus was available. Analyzed later, association rates of TCRs varied across HLA loci, with DRB1 most and HLA-C fewest.

Germline CDR1 SGHTA, CDR2 FQGTGA. V dropped 5 bases and J dropped 0 bases, with 8 bases sitting between them. This CDR3 has 15 amino acids. Worth noting for this clone: The antigen is undetermined.

The V call is TRBV7-3, the J call TRBJ2-6, with a tentative D call TRBD2 (6 bases). The sample comprised PBMCs. This clonotype was obtained from a middle-aged man in good health and CMV-seropositive. CDR3: CASSVGGSGANVLTF. The CDR3 DNA is TGTGCCAGCAGCGTGGGGGGCTCTGGGGCCAACGTCCTGACTTTC.